Described below is a single T cell receptor beta chain sequence and its context. With 1 base removed from V and 3 bases from J, the gap between germline ends came to 7 bases. This CDR3 has 15 amino acids. From germline, CDR1 is SNHLY and CDR2 FYNNEI. In the authors' methods: For nucleated cells, counts were estimated from reference gene primer amplification. Sequencing was performed with immunoSEQ multiplex PCR; in TCRdb, only in-frame clones are kept and a portion is missing. The DNA gave D and trimming, while V, J and clone size come from that table. This table holds 250,000 to 300,000 clones, around 89% found once. This specimen belongs to a study of blood T cell repertoires in COVID-19. Study details: Collection of acute and convalescent COVID-19 samples took place in the United States, Italy and Spain. Nucleic acid was either cDNA or gDNA, and it came from T cells, B-cell-depleted T cells, or PBMCs.

The J gene is TRBJ1-6, the V gene TRBV2; D uncertain. This clonotype was sampled from a woman in her 40s with acute or convalescent COVID-19. The sample was peripheral blood. The CDR3 region has the DNA TGTGCCAGCAGTGAAGAACCGGGCTATAATTCACCCCTCCACTTT. Translating gives CASSEEPGYNSPLHF. The full variable domain, completed using reference TRBV2 and TRBJ1-6, is EPEVTQTPSHQVTQMGQEVILRCVPISNHLYFYWYRQILGQKVEFLVSFYNNEISEKSEIFDDQFSVERPDGSNFTLKIRSTKLEDSAMYFCASSEEPGYNSPLHFGNGTRLTVT.